Each of the 19 T cell receptor beta chains below was sequenced from the same sample in a study of regulatory T cells in long-lasting Graves disease. The time point here: newly diagnosed GD, antithyroid drugs for less than 3 months. The TCR library was prepared using RNA isolated from PBMCs. Arm-PCR of CDR3 regions and iRepertoire HTBI primers were the basis on which TCR beta libraries were built. MiXCR, run by TCRdb on the multiplex PCR reads, gives a single entry per CDR3 protein. This repertoire shows around 240,000 distinct CDR3 sequences, around 18% found once; its top ten account for 13% to 15%. The same data also went into a second study, on T cells in Graves' hyperthyroidism and ophthalmopathy.

The source was peripheral blood mononuclear cells (PBMCs), collected at new diagnosis, from a patient treated with antithyroid drugs. The receptors come from a woman between 25 and 40 years old with Graves disease.

Many counts were recorded for this clonotype. The chain is built from TRBV7-8 and TRBJ2-5, with 8 bases identical to TRBD2. V shed 3 bases and J 2 bases; nucleotides not matched to a gene: 5. Looked up from germline, CDR1 is SGHVS and CDR2 is FQNEAQ. The CDR3 contains 15 residues. The CDR3 spells CASSFGTRTQETQYF. The CDR3 DNA reads as TGTGCCAGCAGCTTCGGGACTAGGACACAAGAGACCCAGTACTTC.

The sample holds a few counts of this clonotype. This may be a read error: a much more frequent sequence differs by one nucleotide. The rearrangement links TRBV12-3 or TRBV12-4 to TRBJ1-5; D may be TRBD1 (5 bases). This CDR3 spans 18 amino acids. Trimming removed 6 bases at V and 0 bases at J, with 21 bases between. The CDR3 loop reads CASSLRDGLPYSNQPQHF. CDR3 DNA sequence: TGTGCCAGCAGCCTCCGGGACGGACTCCCCTATAGCAATCAGCCCCAGCATTTT.

The rearrangement joins TRBV5-5 to TRBJ2-6; 7 positions agree with TRBD2. The ends lost 4 bases at V and 3 bases at J; junction bases unmatched: 4. The CDR3 totals 15 residues. Germline values: CDR1 SGHKS, CDR2 YYEKEE (reference sequence). CDR3 DNA sequence: TGTGCCAGCAGCGGCGGGGGACGTGGGGCCAACGTCCTGACTTTC. It yields the protein CASSGGGRGANVLTF.

At least ten counts were recorded for this clonotype. The chain couples TRBV7-9 to TRBJ1-3; D gene uncertain. The CDR3 runs to 14 residues. Looked up from germline, CDR1 is SEHNR and CDR2 is FQNEAQ (reference sequence). V dropped 5 bases and J dropped 6 bases, with 14 bases sitting between them. CDR3 DNA sequence: TGTGCCAGCAGCACCCGGACTCCCGAAAACACCATATATTTT. Translated: CASSTRTPENTIYF.

The chain has TRBV19 and TRBJ2-1, with D tentatively TRBD1 or TRBD2 (6 bases each). Between the trimmed V and J ends, which lost 3 bases and 2 bases, there was a span of 8 bases. This CDR3 is 14 amino acids long. Germline CDR1 is LNHDA and CDR2 is SQIVND (reference sequence). As DNA, the CDR3 is TGTGCCAGTAGTATGGGGGGCACCTACAATGAGCAGTTCTTC. Its translation: CASSMGGTYNEQFF.

A remark on this clonotype: Given a far larger clone just one base away, this is likely a sequencing read error. This chain links TRBV7-2 with TRBJ1-5, with no clear D. Germline V gives CDR1 SGHTA, CDR2 FQGNSA. V lost 4 bases, J lost 1 base, and 5 bases lay in between. This CDR3 region has 13 residues. This CDR3 reads CASSSRSNQPQHF. Written as DNA, the CDR3 is TGTGCCAGCAGCTCCCGGAGCAATCAGCCCCAGCATTTT.

This clonotype was picked up many times. The J gene is TRBJ2-4, the V gene TRBV2; D is perhaps TRBD1 (6 bases). Germline CDR1 and CDR2: SNHLY and FYNNEI. Trimming took 6 bases from V and 1 from J, leaving 16 bases between them. CDR3 length equals 16 residues. CDR3 loop: CASRYRVALAKNIQYF. In DNA form, the CDR3 reads TGTGCCAGCAGATACAGGGTTGCCTTGGCCAAAAACATTCAGTACTTC.

This clonotype was seen many times. Here the CDR3 DNA reads TGTGCCAGCAGTCCTGGACAGGGTCGAGCGGTGACAAAACTGTTTTTT. Protein: CASSPGQGRAVTKLFF. The genes are TRBV12-3 or TRBV12-4 and TRBJ1-4, with 8 bases identical to TRBD1. V dropped 5 bases and J dropped 10; count of bases not matched to a gene: 15. CDR3 length equals 16 residues.

The chain recombines TRBV4-2 with TRBJ2-5; no clear D gene. The ends were cut back, 0 bases at V and 5 bases at J, with 13 bases in the middle. Germline CDR1 LGHNA, CDR2 YNFKEQ. The CDR3 covers 15 residues. The CDR3 here is CASSQDPNVRETQYF. CDR3 DNA sequence: TGTGCCAGCAGCCAAGATCCCAATGTACGGGAGACCCAGTACTTC.

V is TRBV11-1 and J is TRBJ2-7; TRBD1 agrees at 12 bases. Trimming took 4 bases from V and 4 from J; bases not matched to a gene: 5. The CDR3 is made up of 15 amino acids. From germline, CDR1 is SGHAT and CDR2 FQDESV (reference sequence). The CDR3 nucleotides read TGTGCCAGCAGCTCCCGGGACAGGGGGCAATACGAGCAGTACTTC. Its protein is CASSSRDRGQYEQYF.

This clonotype came up many times. The junction does not match germline at one end; this may be a read error. The chain combines TRBV5-1 with TRBJ1-2; D perhaps matches TRBD1 (6 bases). This CDR3 has 14 residues. Germline V gene sequence: CDR1 SGHRS, CDR2 YFSETQ. For the CDR3, the DNA is TGTGCCAGCAGCTTGGGGACAATGAGCTATGGCTACACCTTC. Amino acid sequence: CASSLGTMSYGYTF.

This clonotype was picked up many times. DNA of the CDR3: TGTGCCAGCAGTTTCCTTGCGGGAGGGAGCTACACCTTC. This codes for CASSFLAGGSYTF. This sequence joins TRBV27 and TRBJ1-2; D unresolved. The CDR3 consists of 13 residues. Germline CDR1 MNHEY, CDR2 SMNVEV (reference sequence). Trimming cost V 3 bases and J 9 bases, with 14 bases left between them.

Comments on this clonotype: A single base is all that separates this from a far larger clone, so a read error is likely. The rearrangement joins TRBV20-1 to TRBJ2-3, with 10 bases lining up with TRBD1. The end of the DNA is better explained by TRBJ2-7, so the J call may be wrong. Looked up from germline, CDR1 is DFQATT and CDR2 is SNEGSKA (reference sequence). The CDR3 is 15 amino acids. For the CDR3, the DNA is TGCAGTGCTCCTACGACCGAGACAGGGGGCAACGAGCAGTACTTC. Its translation is CSAPTTETGGNEQYF.

This clonotype was found many times. This sequence joins TRBV12-3 or TRBV12-4 and TRBJ2-1; 8 bases agree with TRBD2. The V gene end was trimmed by 11 bases and the J gene end by 6 bases; junction bases not matched to a gene: 12. This CDR3 contains 14 residues. The CDR3: CASRTSISPNEQFF. The CDR3, as DNA: TGTGCCTCGAGGACTAGCATTTCGCCCAATGAGCAGTTCTTC.

The CDR3 DNA follows: TGCGCCAGCAGCCCGATACCGGGTACCCAGTACTTC. Translated: CASSPIPGTQYF. This chain joins TRBV4-1 and TRBJ2-5; D ambiguous. CDR1 and CDR2 (germline): MGHRA, YSYEKL. The ends were cut back, 4 bases at V and 8 bases at J, with 11 bases in the middle. The CDR3 is 12 residues long.

This clonotype was seen repeatedly, ten times or more. The chain uses TRBV20-1 and TRBJ1-2, with a possible D match to TRBD1 (5 bases). CDR1 is DFQATT and CDR2 is SNEGSKA in the germline V gene (reference sequence). This CDR3 has 17 amino acids. With 0 bases removed from V and 0 bases from J, the gap between germline ends came to 17 bases. The CDR3 nucleotides read TGCAGTGCTAGAGATACAGCCCCTAGGACAACTAACTATGGCTACACCTTC. The encoded protein is CSARDTAPRTTNYGYTF.

This clonotype was counted at least ten times. The chain links TRBV11-2 to TRBJ2-3; 13 bases agree with TRBD2. The CDR3 sequence is 16 residues long. After removal of 5 bases from V and 3 bases from J, the junction contained 5 bases not matched to a gene. Germline CDR1 and CDR2: SGHAT and FQNNGV. CDR3 in DNA: TGTGCCAGCAGCCGGGCGACTAGCGGGGGGACAGATACGCAGTATTTT. It codes for CASSRATSGGTDTQYF. Full variable domain (missing parts from reference TRBV11-2 and TRBJ2-3): EAGVAQSPRYKIIEKRQSVAFWCNPISGHATLYWYQQILGQGPKLLIQFQNNGVVDDSQLPKDRFSAERLKGVDSTLKIQPAKLEDSAVYLCASSRATSGGTDTQYFGPGTRLTVL.

In this sample, this clonotype turned up many times. V and J are TRBV20-1 and TRBJ1-6, with D uncertain. Looked up from germline, CDR1 is DFQATT and CDR2 is SNEGSKA (reference sequence). CDR3 length equals 14 residues. The V end was cut by 0 bases, the J end by 5 bases, with 8 bases between. The CDR3 coding sequence is TGCAGTGCTAGAGATGGTGGGAATAATTCACCCCTCCACTTT. Protein product: CSARDGGNNSPLHF.

At least ten counts were recorded for this clonotype. The chain uses TRBV6-2 or TRBV6-3 and TRBJ1-1; TRBD1 might be the D (6 bases). The CDR3 spans 12 residues. In germline, CDR1 is MNHEY, CDR2 SVGEGT. The V and J ends lost 9 bases and 2 bases respectively, with 10 bases between them. CDR3 coding DNA: TGTGCCAGTAAACAGGGAAACACTGAAGCTTTCTTT. Translation gives CASKQGNTEAFF.